The 16 T cell receptor beta chains presented below share a single source sample, sequenced in a study of radiotherapy plus CTLA-4 blockade in lung cancer. Generated by immunoSEQ multiplex PCR, the TCRdb table keeps only in-frame clones and is missing some. The sample consists of some 51,000 clones, 77% of them appearing once. Sample: peripheral blood, taken from a patient treated with radiotherapy plus ipilimumab. The receptors derive from a human donor with non-small cell lung cancer whose response to radiotherapy plus ipilimumab could not be evaluated.

V and J are TRBV5-1 and TRBJ2-7; maybe TRBD1 (5 bases). From germline, CDR1 is SGHRS and CDR2 YFSETQ. CDR3 size: 14 residues. Trimming removed 2 bases at V and 2 bases at J, with 11 bases between. CDR3 DNA: TGCGCCAGCAGCTTTAGTCAGGGAACCTACGAGCAGTACTTC. Translated, it gives CASSFSQGTYEQYF.

The chain recombines TRBV9 with TRBJ1-5; tentatively, D is TRBD1 (6 bases). Deletions cut 2 bases from V and 7 bases from J, with 16 bases between. CDR3 length: 15 residues. Germline CDR1 and CDR2: SGDLS and YYNGEE. The CDR3 sequence: CASSVAGGPGQPQHF. In DNA form, the CDR3 reads TGTGCCAGCAGCGTCGCCGGGGGGCCGGGGCAGCCCCAGCATTTT.

V gene TRBV29-1 combines with J gene TRBJ1-5; perhaps TRBD1 as D (5 bases). The ends were cut back, 7 bases at V and 4 bases at J, with 23 bases in the middle. Germline V gene data show CDR1 as SQVTM and CDR2 as ANQGSEA. This CDR3 has 16 amino acids. For the CDR3, the DNA is TGCAGCGCCAGGACCAACCAGACCAGGGCGAATCAGCCCCAGCATTTT. Amino acid sequence: CSARTNQTRANQPQHF. The full variable domain, its missing parts supplied by reference TRBV29-1 and TRBJ1-5, is SAVISQKPSRDICQRGTSLTIQCQVDSQVTMMFWYRQQPGQSLTLIATANQGSEATYESGFVIDKFPISRPNLTFSTLTVSNMSPEDSSIYLCSARTNQTRANQPQHFGDGTRLSIL.

The chain has TRBV4-1 and TRBJ2-1; TRBD2 matches 7 bases. With V trimmed by 2 bases and J by 14 bases, 9 bases remained unmatched. Germline CDR1 is MGHRA and CDR2 is YSYEKL. The CDR3 has 13 amino acids. The CDR3 DNA follows: TGCGCCAGCAGCCAAACTAGCGCCCTCGGAGAGTTCTTC. Translated: CASSQTSALGEFF.

The rearrangement joins TRBV11-3 to TRBJ2-2; D remains ambiguous. The germline V gene has CDR1 SGHNT and CDR2 YENEEA. Trimming removed 0 bases from V and 8 bases from J, with 7 bases in between. The CDR3 runs to 13 residues. The CDR3 sequence is CASSLDSRGELFF. The CDR3 DNA follows: TGTGCCAGCAGCTTAGATTCCCGGGGGGAGCTGTTTTTT.

CDR3 in DNA: TGTGCCAGCAGCTTAGTCGGACAGACGAAAGAGACCCAGTACTTC. Its protein product is CASSLVGQTKETQYF. V is TRBV7-6 and J is TRBJ2-5, with D perhaps TRBD1 (6 bases). Per germline, CDR1 SGHVS and CDR2 FNYEAQ. Trimming cost V 1 base and J 3 bases, with 12 bases left between them. The CDR3 loop spans 15 amino acids.

This clone has just one count. The chain joins TRBV5-1 to TRBJ1-1; D possibly corresponds to TRBD1 (5 bases). Germline loops: CDR1 SGHRS, CDR2 YFSETQ. This CDR3 is 13 amino acids long. Trimming removed 3 bases from V and 1 base from J, with 7 bases in between. In DNA, the CDR3 is TGCGCCAGCAGCTGGACAAGGAACACTGAAGCTTTCTTT. Translation: CASSWTRNTEAFF.

CDR3 DNA sequence: TGTGCCAGCTCACCACAGGGGGCGAATCAGCCCCAGCATTTT. Translated: CASSPQGANQPQHF. V and J are TRBV18 and TRBJ1-5, with 7 bases fitting TRBD1. Germline-derived CDR1 and CDR2 are KGHSH and LQKENI. CDR3 length: 14 residues. After removal of 1 base from V and 4 bases from J, the junction contained 1 base not matched to a gene. The complete variable domain, with remaining parts taken from reference TRBV18 and TRBJ1-5, reads NAGVMQNPRHLVRRRGQEARLRCSPMKGHSHVYWYRQLPEEGLKFMVYLQKENIIDESGMPKERFSAEFPKEGPSILRIQQVVRGDSAAYFCASSPQGANQPQHFGDGTRLSIL.

The chain has TRBV27 and TRBJ2-3; tentatively, D is TRBD2 (5 bases). The V and J ends lost 5 bases and 6 bases respectively, with 12 bases between them. From germline, CDR1 is MNHEY and CDR2 SMNVEV (reference sequence). This CDR3 is 13 amino acids long. CDR3 amino acids: CASSLRRGDTQYF. Written as DNA, the CDR3 is TGTGCCAGCAGTCTACGAAGAGGGGATACGCAGTATTTT.

V usage is TRBV7-8 and J usage is TRBJ1-2; D perhaps matches TRBD1 (5 bases). The ends were cut back, 5 bases at V and 4 bases at J, with 8 bases in the middle. Germline assignment: CDR1 SGHVS and CDR2 FQNEAQ. The CDR3 spans 12 residues. The CDR3 protein is CASSQTGYGYTF. CDR3 in DNA: TGTGCCAGCAGCCAAACAGGCTATGGCTACACCTTC. Full variable domain (remainder filled in from reference TRBV7-8 and TRBJ1-2): GAGVSQSPRYKVAKRGQDVALRCDPISGHVSLFWYQQALGQGPEFLTYFQNEAQLDKSGLPSDRFFAERPEGSVSTLKIQRTQQEDSAVYLCASSQTGYGYTFGSGTRLTVV.

The genes are TRBV7-9 and TRBJ1-4; TRBD1 matches 8 bases. Looked up from germline, CDR1 is SEHNR and CDR2 is FQNEAQ (reference sequence). Trimming removed 5 bases from V and 7 bases from J; junction bases left unmatched: 9. The CDR3 covers 15 residues. The CDR3 sequence: CASSISGGAGEKLFF. The CDR3 region has the DNA TGTGCCAGCAGCATTTCAGGGGGCGCGGGTGAAAAACTGTTTTTT.

The chain is built from TRBV9 and TRBJ2-1; 12 nucleotides line up with TRBD2. Germline V gene lookup returns CDR1 SGDLS and CDR2 YYNGEE. CDR3 length: 18 residues. V shed 4 bases and J 0 bases; nucleotides not matched to a gene: 8. The CDR3, as DNA: TGTGCCAGCAGCCCTGGACTAGCGGGACCCAGCTCCTACAATGAGCAGTTCTTC. It specifies CASSPGLAGPSSYNEQFF.

This chain uses TRBV9 with TRBJ1-3; 8 bases are shared with TRBD1. CDR1 is SGDLS and CDR2 is YYNGEE in the germline V gene. J gave up 3 bases and V 0 bases, and 5 bases lay outside the gene matches. The CDR3 spans 16 residues. CDR3 protein: CASSVGQDRVGNTIYF. The CDR3 nucleotides read TGTGCCAGCAGCGTAGGTCAGGACAGGGTTGGAAACACCATATATTTT.

The rearrangement joins TRBV4-2 to TRBJ1-3, with D uncertain. The length of the CDR3 is 16 residues. Trimming left V 3 bases short and J 0 bases short, with 12 bases between. Germline loops: CDR1 LGHNA, CDR2 YNFKEQ. CDR3 region: CASSHATGNSGNTIYF. DNA of the CDR3: TGTGCCAGCAGCCATGCGACGGGAAACTCTGGAAACACCATATATTTT.

The chain has TRBV18 and TRBJ2-5; D is undetermined. The germline V and J ends were trimmed by 1 base and 4 bases, with 4 bases remaining between them. The CDR3 is made up of 12 amino acids. Germline loops: CDR1 KGHSH, CDR2 LQKENI. The CDR3 nucleotides read TGTGCCAGCTCACCACTCGGAGAGACCCAGTACTTC. Amino acid sequence: CASSPLGETQYF.

The chain uses TRBV27 and TRBJ1-1; D gene ambiguous. Germline loops: CDR1 MNHEY, CDR2 SMNVEV (reference sequence). The CDR3 consists of 12 residues. Trimming shortened V by 7 bases and J by 2 bases, and 8 bases separated the two germline ends. The CDR3 here is CASTSFNTEAFF. Here the CDR3 DNA reads TGTGCCAGCACTAGCTTCAACACTGAAGCTTTCTTT.